The present TCR beta chain was sequenced within a study of cytomegalovirus exposure and HLA in healthy donors (dated by TCRdb to 2016 to 2017). About the study as a whole: According to an earlier analysis of 587 of the donors, 150 million to 200 million T cells yielded 117 million unique TCR beta sequences and 250 to 350 Gb of sequence data. Approximately 300 gigabases of sequencing data and roughly 80 million unique TCR sequences made up an early release that covered several hundred HLA-typed donors. Among the roughly 400 genotyped donors, around 79% belonged to the genetic ancestry cluster associated with self-reported Caucasian donors. The study aimed to test whether signatures of past pathogen exposure could be identified by cataloging public T cell receptors. The study profiled the T cell repertoires of approximately 700 subjects by immunosequencing and related them to cytomegalovirus serostatus. In addition to the first cohort of 666 subjects, a separate validation cohort of about 120 different subjects was used. The study combined high-throughput TCR immunosequencing, statistical association of individual TCRs with disease status, and machine learning to predict cytomegalovirus infection status. In a later analysis, previously published TCR beta repertoires from more than 500 donors were re-analyzed and high-resolution HLA genotyping was added so that TCR occurrence patterns could be studied. Rather than drawing on any new phenotypic data, the later analysis identified candidate immune exposures from TCR beta sequences and the way those sequences occurred across donors. In an earlier analysis of roughly 600 of the donors, high-throughput TCR beta sequencing was used to judge whether each TCR beta V gene segment behaved as functional or pseudogenic. Donor age, sex, ethnicity and CMV serostatus were collected together with the repertoire data. A later genetic analysis took genome-wide SNP genotypes for about three fifths of the 666 donors and used that subset as a discovery cohort. All discovery cohort repertoires had been generated using a single sequencing platform. Class I and class II HLA loci were covered by the typing at four-digit resolution. The number of typed donors differed by locus: about 620-640 for A, B, C, DRB1 and DQB1; approximately 520 for DQA1; 606 for DPA1; and 400 to 480 for DPB1. Roughly 5 DR-DQ haplotypes were handled as single units for association and clustering, since linkage in the cohort was strong. Across approximately 420 genotyped donors of the cohort, an average of approximately 220,000 unique TCR beta nucleotide sequences per donor were sequenced, and 15% to 20% of those sequences were non-productive. What the study reported, not specific to this receptor: In an earlier analysis of about 540 of the donors, most TCR beta V segments were observed in productive rearrangements about 87% or about 30% of the time, broadly matching IMGT annotations. Assigning TCR associations to individual alleles was difficult when HLA alleles, especially DR and DQ, strongly co-occurred. Presence/absence analyses assumed roughly uniform sequencing depth across donors, an assumption that may not hold. Linkage disequilibrium might explain the correlated functional status among segregating V segments, but an unknown experimental factor could not be ruled out. A later analysis found that TCR association rates varied across HLA loci, with DRB1 alleles showing the most associated TCRs and HLA-C alleles the fewest. A later analysis found that most CMV-associated TCR beta chains appeared HLA-restricted, with HLA associations seemingly driven largely by CMV exposure. A later analysis associated roughly 17,000 TCR beta sequences with specific HLA alleles at a false discovery rate of 0.05. A cluster of highly shared sequence variants was judged likely to be a technical artifact of the sequencing pipeline. HLA typing was unavailable for some donors at each locus, so association tests used only the typed subset. The only immune exposure information available for the cohort was CMV serostatus. The authors suggested that the approach could potentially be generalized to other disease states and immunological phenotypes. In vitro tests confirmed that a few of the cytomegalovirus-associated TCR beta chains recognize cytomegalovirus antigens. Cytomegalovirus status was reported to be diagnosed by the classifier with high specificity and sensitivity in both the original and validation cohorts. While some public TCRs were present in many individuals, most TCR sequences turned up only very rarely across donors. A later genetic analysis associated a missense DCLRE1C variant with V-gene and J-gene trimming of TCR beta chains, and an independent cohort replicated the association. Compared with the 666-donor mean, donors in an Asian-associated ancestry cluster had fewer N-insertions in productive TCRs, according to a later genetic analysis. In a later analysis, HLA-associated TCR beta chains were found to be more clonally expanded and to have lower generation probabilities than equally common non-associated chains. Because counts were too low, some 16 rarely observed V segments, including chromosome 9 orphons, were excluded from the earlier analysis of several hundred of the donors. In this cohort, only TCR beta chains were sequenced, and detectable features were limited by the absence of alpha or paired-chain data. Because the 87-base-pair reads could not distinguish some IMGT-functional V segments, including TRBV6-2 and TRBV6-3, those segments were excluded. In the study, 150 to 200 TCR beta chains were listed as associated with cytomegalovirus. A further reported finding was that TCR beta sequences accurately predicted the HLA-A and HLA-B alleles for most subjects in the first cohort. According to a later analysis, parvovirus B19, influenza, CMV and Epstein-Barr virus appeared linked to several top co-occurrence clusters.

About this clone itself: Its antigen remains unidentified. It has no much larger one-base neighbor in the sample; base qualities were not kept.

Libraries were constructed by the immunoSEQ multiplex PCR assay. For the multiplex PCR, a mixture combining 60 forward primers for TCR Vbeta segments and 13 reverse primers for TCR Jbeta segments was used. The CDR3 region of rearranged TCR beta genes was amplified from genomic DNA by a multiplex PCR assay. Amplified TCR beta libraries were sequenced as 87-base-pair reads on the Illumina HiSeq System. The paper's processing steps were these. A later analysis counted about 80 million unique TCR beta chains across the approximately 700 repertoires, and some 11 million of these chains were shared by at least two donors. Raw reads were error-corrected and collapsed into unique sequences with a nearest-neighbor algorithm that merged closely related sequences to remove PCR and sequencing errors. Alignment of CDR3 sequences to IMGT reference sequences was used to assign V, D and J gene segments. For a sequence to be retained, a match of at least six nucleotides to both a V gene segment and a J gene segment was required. A rearrangement counted as productive if the CDR3 had no stop codons and remained in frame with V and J, and every other rearrangement counted as non-productive. CDR3 was defined by IMGT convention, running from the second conserved V-encoded cysteine to the conserved J-encoded phenylalanine. Sequences without an unambiguous match to a single V gene segment were excluded from the earlier analysis of 450 to 750 of the donors. In an earlier analysis of 587 of the donors, V segments were called functional above 56.7% productive rearrangements and were called segregating when the between-donor standard deviation exceeded 5%. A statistical classification framework was developed to diagnose cytomegalovirus status using the catalog of TCR beta chain sequences. A later analysis assigned V and J genes by comparing TCR nucleotide sequences with IMGT/GENE-DB human TR gene sequences. Using the TCRdist pipeline, a later analysis assigned CDR3 sequences along with most-parsimonious VDJ recombination scenarios. In a later analysis, each TCR beta chain was defined by its CDR3 amino acid sequence together with its V-gene family, and reads without a unique V-gene family were excluded. As a way to deal with suspected cross-contamination and a sequencing artifact, a later analysis dropped more than 500 nucleotide sequences that were highly shared and had low generation probability. In a later analysis, a clonal expansion index for each public chain was calculated from normalized within-repertoire ranks of inferred template counts. In a later analysis, generation probabilities were computed with a VDJ recombination model fitted to out-of-frame rearrangements, and the resulting probabilities were checked against IGoR. In a later analysis, TCR-TCR, TCR-HLA and TCR-CMV co-occurrence was scored with hypergeometric tests, and a repertoire-size bias correction was applied to TCR pairs. To estimate false discovery rates, a later analysis permuted the HLA or CMV assignments 20 times. In a later analysis, co-occurring TCRs were grouped using DBSCAN, with TCRdist sequence similarity added in when clustering inside HLA-allele-positive subsets. For co-occurrence clustering, repertoires with fewer than 30,000 or more than 120,000 public chains were excluded, along with four or five repertoires with anomalous nucleotide sharing. Held by TCRdb, this immuneACCESS table contains in-frame sequences only and omits some clones. Under half of the omission traces to an unresolved V gene where checked; the cause of the rest is unknown. V and J calls plus clone size are reproduced from that table; the DNA served to infer D and trimming. Counted in this sample were tens of thousands of clones; more than 80% of them appeared once. The ten top clones hold just under 3% of the sample.

In total, just over 650 healthy bone marrow donors made up the cohort. Cohort members were all nominally healthy when sampled, although unrecorded immune exposures were likely present. The donor tested CMV seronegative, placing the donor among the 350 or so seronegative members of the cohort. Every donor gave a peripheral blood sample, and the peripheral blood mononuclear cells from that sample were used for TCR beta sequencing. The Qiagen DNeasy Blood Extraction Kit was used to extract genomic DNA from the blood cell samples. From its cysteine to its phenylalanine, the CDR3 spans 14 amino acids. CDR3 DNA is the only sequence kept; it has 42 bases, read in frame from the first base. Relative to germline, V is 8 bases shorter and J is 3 bases shorter, with 13 bases between their ends. Taken from the germline V gene (reference sequence), the CDR1 and CDR2 loops are MNHNY and SVGAGI.

This sequence was found in a woman younger than 45 in good health and CMV-seronegative. The chain was built from TRBV6-6 and TRBJ1-4, with no confident D gene call. The sequencing input was PBMCs. CDR3 reads: CASGTNEANEKLFF. The DNA is TGTGCCAGCGGCACAAACGAAGCTAATGAAAAACTGTTTTTT.